This TCR beta chain derives from a study of blood T cell repertoires in COVID-19. The overall study: Sources were T cells, B-cell-depleted T cells, or PBMCs; the material itself was cDNA or gDNA.

Repertoires were generated with immunoSEQ multiplex PCR, while TCRdb's copy carries only in-frame clones and drops some. This table has about 190,000 clones, around 83% appearing once. Germline lookup yields CDR1 MDHEN and CDR2 SYDVKM. This CDR3 spans 15 amino acids. Trimming cost V 4 bases and J 6 bases; bases outside gene matches: 6. The clonotype comes from a woman aged 40-49 years with acute or convalescent COVID-19. V usage is TRBV28 and J usage is TRBJ2-1; 10 positions match TRBD2. Sample: peripheral blood. The CDR3 DNA follows: TGTGCCAGCAGTTCTAGCGGGAGCCGACGCAATGAGCAGTTCTTC. Translation: CASSSSGSRRNEQFF.